Listed here are 5 T cell receptor beta chains from one sample, sequenced in a study of cytomegalovirus exposure and HLA in healthy donors. The PCR contained 60 Vbeta and 13 Jbeta primers. Using immunoSEQ multiplex PCR, the repertoire was profiled, and TCRdb retains in-frame clones only, with some absent. Among some 130,000 clones listed, around 80% were seen once. The sequenced material came from PBMCs. The receptors originated from a woman aged 18-29 years in good health and CMV-seronegative.

This clone was picked up one time. V usage is TRBV29-1 and J usage is TRBJ2-1; TRBD1 aligns across 8 bases. Germline lookup yields CDR1 SQVTM and CDR2 ANQGSEA. V dropped 5 bases and J dropped 10; count of bases not matched to a gene: 7. The CDR3 consists of 12 residues. In nucleotides, the CDR3 is TGCAGCGTTCTAGGACAGGGAAGGGAGCAGTTCTTC. Translation gives CSVLGQGREQFF.

The V call is TRBV2, the J call TRBJ2-7; 13 bases fit TRBD2. Germline assignment: CDR1 SNHLY and CDR2 FYNNEI. This CDR3 has 14 amino acids. V lost 6 bases, J lost 7 bases, and 6 bases stayed unmatched. The CDR3 is CASRRTSGGEEQYF. Written as DNA, the CDR3 is TGTGCCAGCAGGAGGACTAGCGGGGGTGAAGAGCAGTACTTC.

This chain uses TRBV29-1 with TRBJ2-3, with D perhaps matching TRBD2 (5 bases). The CDR3 has 10 amino acids. Trimming removed 7 bases at V and 6 bases at J, with 8 bases between. Germline assignment: CDR1 SQVTM and CDR2 ANQGSEA. CDR3 amino acids: CSAWEDTQYF. CDR3 sequence (DNA): TGCAGCGCGTGGGAGGATACGCAGTATTTT.

The genes are TRBV7-9 and TRBJ1-5; TRBD1 might be the D (5 bases). This CDR3 spans 17 amino acids. Germline-derived CDR1 and CDR2 are SEHNR and FQNEAQ (reference sequence). V was clipped by 4 bases and J by 3 bases, with 19 bases between them. CDR3 protein: CASSSSGEWGVNQPQHF. The CDR3 region has the DNA TGTGCCAGCAGCTCATCAGGAGAATGGGGGGTCAATCAGCCCCAGCATTTT.

This clone was seen a few times. The chain combines TRBV6-1 with TRBJ2-2, with 7 bases aligning to TRBD1. Germline CDR1 is MNHNS and CDR2 is SASEGT. This CDR3 spans 12 amino acids. V dropped 8 bases and J dropped 7; count of bases not matched to a gene: 4. As DNA, the CDR3 is TGTGCCAGCCGGACAGGTCTCGGGGAGCTGTTTTTT. Amino acid sequence: CASRTGLGELFF.